This T cell receptor beta chain was sequenced for a study of blood T cell repertoires in COVID-19. Sequencing was performed with immunoSEQ multiplex PCR; in TCRdb, only in-frame clones are kept and a portion is missing. Of around 130,000 clones listed, roughly 78% are singletons. This CDR3 is 13 amino acids long. CDR1 and CDR2 (germline): SGHNT, YYREEE (reference sequence). V gave up 3 bases and J gave up 12 bases; unmatched junction bases: 11. The chain recombines TRBV5-4 with TRBJ2-5; TRBD1 aligns across 7 bases. This sequence originates from a man aged 55 to 69 with active or convalescent COVID-19. The sample comprised peripheral blood. The CDR3 protein is CASSWDRRQVEYF. DNA of the CDR3: TGTGCCAGCAGCTGGGACAGACGTCAAGTTGAGTACTTC.